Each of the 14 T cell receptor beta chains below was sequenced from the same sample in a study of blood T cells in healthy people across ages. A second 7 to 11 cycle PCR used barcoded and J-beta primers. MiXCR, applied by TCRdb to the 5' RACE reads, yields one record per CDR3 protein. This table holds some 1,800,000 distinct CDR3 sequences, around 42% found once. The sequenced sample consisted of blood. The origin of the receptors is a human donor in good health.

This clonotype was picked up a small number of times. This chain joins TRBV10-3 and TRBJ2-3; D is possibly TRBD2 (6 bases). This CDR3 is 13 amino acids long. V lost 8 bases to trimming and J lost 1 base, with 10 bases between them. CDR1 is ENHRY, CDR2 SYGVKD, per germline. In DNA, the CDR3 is TGTGCCATCGGACTACGACGCACAGATACGCAGTATTTT. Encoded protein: CAIGLRRTDTQYF.

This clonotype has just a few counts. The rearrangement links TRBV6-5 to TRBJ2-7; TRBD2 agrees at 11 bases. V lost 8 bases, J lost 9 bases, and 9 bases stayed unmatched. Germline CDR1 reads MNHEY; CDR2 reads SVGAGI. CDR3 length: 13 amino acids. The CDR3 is CASLSSGRKMQYF. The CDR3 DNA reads TGTGCCAGCCTGTCTAGCGGGAGGAAGATGCAGTACTTC.

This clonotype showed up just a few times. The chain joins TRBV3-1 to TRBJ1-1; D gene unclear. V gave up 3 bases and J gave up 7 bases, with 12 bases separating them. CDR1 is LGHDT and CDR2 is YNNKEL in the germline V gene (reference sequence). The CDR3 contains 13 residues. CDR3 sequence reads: CASSQDHRDEAFF. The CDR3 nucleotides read TGTGCCAGCAGCCAGGATCATCGGGATGAAGCTTTCTTT. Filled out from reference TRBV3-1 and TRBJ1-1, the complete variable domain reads DTAVSQTPKYLVTQMGNDKSIKCEQNLGHDTMYWYKQDSKKFLKIMFSYNNKELIINETVPNRFSPKSPDKAHLNLHINSLELGDSAVYFCASSQDHRDEAFFGQGTRLTVV.

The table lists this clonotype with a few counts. The CDR3 here is CASSRRDRSSSYEQYF. The CDR3 DNA reads as TGTGCCAGCAGCAGGAGGGACAGATCGAGCTCCTACGAGCAGTACTTC. The chain carries TRBV9 and TRBJ2-7, with D perhaps matching TRBD1 (7 bases). The CDR3 runs 16 residues. Germline CDR1 is SGDLS and CDR2 is YYNGEE. Trimming cost V 4 bases and J 0 bases, with 17 bases left between them.

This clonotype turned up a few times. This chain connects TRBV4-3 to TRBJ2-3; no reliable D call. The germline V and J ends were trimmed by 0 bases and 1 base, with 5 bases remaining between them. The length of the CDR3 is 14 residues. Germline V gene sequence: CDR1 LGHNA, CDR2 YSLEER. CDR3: CASSQDVRTDTQYF. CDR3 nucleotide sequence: TGCGCCAGCAGCCAAGATGTCCGCACAGATACGCAGTATTTT.

The CDR3 loop reads CASSLMSADTQYF. CDR3 coding DNA: TGTGCCAGCAGTTTAATGAGTGCAGATACGCAGTATTTT. The V gene is TRBV28, the J gene TRBJ2-3, with unresolved D. Trimming shortened V by 2 bases and J by 4 bases, and 7 bases separated the two germline ends. This CDR3 has 13 residues. Germline CDR1 is MDHEN and CDR2 is SYDVKM.

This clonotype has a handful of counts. Here the CDR3 reads CASSQRPTADIQYF. For the CDR3, the DNA is TGTGCCAGCAGCCAACGCCCGACAGCGGACATTCAGTACTTC. This chain connects TRBV4-2 to TRBJ2-4; D is perhaps TRBD1 or TRBD2 (5 bases each). Per germline, CDR1 LGHNA and CDR2 YNFKEQ. This CDR3 has 14 amino acids. Trimming removed 2 bases at V and 8 bases at J, with 13 bases between.

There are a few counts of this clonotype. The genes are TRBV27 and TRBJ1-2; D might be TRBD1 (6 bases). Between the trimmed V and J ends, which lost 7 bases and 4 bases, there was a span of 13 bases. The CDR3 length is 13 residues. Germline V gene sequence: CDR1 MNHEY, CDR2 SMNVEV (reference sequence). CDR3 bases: TGTGCCAGCAAAGGGGGATGGGGCTATGGCTACACCTTC. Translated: CASKGGWGYGYTF.

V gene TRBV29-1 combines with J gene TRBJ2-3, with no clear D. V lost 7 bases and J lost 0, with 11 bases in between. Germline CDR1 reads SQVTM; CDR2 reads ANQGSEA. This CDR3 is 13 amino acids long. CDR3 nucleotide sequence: TGCAGCGCCCTCCGCCCTAGCACAGATACGCAGTATTTT. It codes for CSALRPSTDTQYF.

CDR3 protein: CASSLRQGGGIQYF. Here the CDR3 DNA reads TGCGCCAGCAGCTTGAGACAGGGCGGGGGCATTCAGTACTTC. This sequence joins TRBV5-1 and TRBJ2-4, with D tentatively TRBD1 or TRBD2 (7 bases each). Per the germline V gene, CDR1 is SGHRS and CDR2 is YFSETQ. The CDR3 totals 14 residues. With 1 base removed from V and 9 bases from J, the gap between germline ends came to 14 bases.

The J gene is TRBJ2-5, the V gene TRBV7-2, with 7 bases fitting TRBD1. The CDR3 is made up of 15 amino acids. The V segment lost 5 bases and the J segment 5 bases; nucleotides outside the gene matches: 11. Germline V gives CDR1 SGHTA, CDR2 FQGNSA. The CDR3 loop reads CASSAEQGLRETQYF. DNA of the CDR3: TGTGCCAGCAGCGCCGAACAGGGGTTGAGGGAGACCCAGTACTTC.

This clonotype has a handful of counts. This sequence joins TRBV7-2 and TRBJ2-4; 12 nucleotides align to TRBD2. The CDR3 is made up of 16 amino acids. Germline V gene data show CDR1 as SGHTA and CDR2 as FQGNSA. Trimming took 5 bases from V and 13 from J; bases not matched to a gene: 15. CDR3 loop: CASSVTSGGQAVAQYF. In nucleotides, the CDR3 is TGTGCCAGCAGCGTCACTAGCGGGGGGCAGGCGGTTGCGCAGTACTTC.

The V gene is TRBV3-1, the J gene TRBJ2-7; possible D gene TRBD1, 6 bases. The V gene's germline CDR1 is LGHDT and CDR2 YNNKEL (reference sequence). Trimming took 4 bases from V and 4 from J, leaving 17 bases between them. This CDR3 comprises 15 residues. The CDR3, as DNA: TGTGCCAGCAGCCCACCCCGGACAGTGAGTTACGAGCAGTACTTC. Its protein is CASSPPRTVSYEQYF.

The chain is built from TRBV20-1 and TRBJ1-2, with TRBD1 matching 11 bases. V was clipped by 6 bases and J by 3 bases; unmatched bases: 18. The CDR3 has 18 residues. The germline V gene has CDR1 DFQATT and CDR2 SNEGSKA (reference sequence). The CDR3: CSAADRGRGIDWDYGYTF. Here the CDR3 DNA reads TGCAGTGCCGCGGACAGGGGGCGCGGAATAGATTGGGACTATGGCTACACCTTC.